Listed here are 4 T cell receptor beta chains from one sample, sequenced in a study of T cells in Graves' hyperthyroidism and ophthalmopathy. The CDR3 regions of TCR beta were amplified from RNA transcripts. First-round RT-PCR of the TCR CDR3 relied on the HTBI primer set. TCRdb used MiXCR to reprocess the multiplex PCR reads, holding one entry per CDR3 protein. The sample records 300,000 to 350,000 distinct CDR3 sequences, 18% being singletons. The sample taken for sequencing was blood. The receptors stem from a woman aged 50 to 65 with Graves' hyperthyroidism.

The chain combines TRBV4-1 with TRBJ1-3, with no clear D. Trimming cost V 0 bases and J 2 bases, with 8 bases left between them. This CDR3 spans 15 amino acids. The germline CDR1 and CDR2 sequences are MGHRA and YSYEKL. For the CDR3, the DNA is TGCGCCAGCAGCCAAGAGGGAAAGCCTGGAAACACCATATATTTT. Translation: CASSQEGKPGNTIYF.

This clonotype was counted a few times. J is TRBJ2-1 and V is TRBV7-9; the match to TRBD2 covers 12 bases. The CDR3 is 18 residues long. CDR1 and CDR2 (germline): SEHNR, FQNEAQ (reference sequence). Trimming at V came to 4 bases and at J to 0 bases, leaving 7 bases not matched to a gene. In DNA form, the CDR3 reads TGTGCCAGCAGCTCGACCATGGGACTAGCGGGCTCCTACAATGAGCAGTTCTTC. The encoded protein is CASSSTMGLAGSYNEQFF.

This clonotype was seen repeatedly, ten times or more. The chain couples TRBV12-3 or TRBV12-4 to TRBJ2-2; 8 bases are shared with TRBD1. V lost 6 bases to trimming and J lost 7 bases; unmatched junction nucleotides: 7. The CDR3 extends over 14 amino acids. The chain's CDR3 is CASSRTGRDGELFF. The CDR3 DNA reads TGTGCCAGCAGCAGGACAGGGCGTGACGGGGAGCTGTTTTTT.

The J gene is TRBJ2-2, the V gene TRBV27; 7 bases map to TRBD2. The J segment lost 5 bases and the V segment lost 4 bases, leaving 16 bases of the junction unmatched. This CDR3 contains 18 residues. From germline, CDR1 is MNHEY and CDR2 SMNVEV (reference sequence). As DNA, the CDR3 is TGTGCCAGCAGTTCTATGGCACCGGGACTAAGAAAGACCGGGGAGCTGTTTTTT. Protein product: CASSSMAPGLRKTGELFF.